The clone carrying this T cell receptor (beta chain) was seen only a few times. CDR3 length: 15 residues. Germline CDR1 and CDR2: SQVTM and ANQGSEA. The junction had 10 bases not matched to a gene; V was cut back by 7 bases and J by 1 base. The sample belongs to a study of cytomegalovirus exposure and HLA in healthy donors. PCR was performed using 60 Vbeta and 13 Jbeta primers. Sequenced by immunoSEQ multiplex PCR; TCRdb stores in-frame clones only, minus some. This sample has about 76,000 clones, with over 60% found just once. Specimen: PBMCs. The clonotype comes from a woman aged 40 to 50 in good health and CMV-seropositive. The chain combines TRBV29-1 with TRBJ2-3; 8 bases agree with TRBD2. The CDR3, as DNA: TGCAGCGCCCGTTTAGCGGGGACTGGCACAGATACGCAGTATTTT. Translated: CSARLAGTGTDTQYF.